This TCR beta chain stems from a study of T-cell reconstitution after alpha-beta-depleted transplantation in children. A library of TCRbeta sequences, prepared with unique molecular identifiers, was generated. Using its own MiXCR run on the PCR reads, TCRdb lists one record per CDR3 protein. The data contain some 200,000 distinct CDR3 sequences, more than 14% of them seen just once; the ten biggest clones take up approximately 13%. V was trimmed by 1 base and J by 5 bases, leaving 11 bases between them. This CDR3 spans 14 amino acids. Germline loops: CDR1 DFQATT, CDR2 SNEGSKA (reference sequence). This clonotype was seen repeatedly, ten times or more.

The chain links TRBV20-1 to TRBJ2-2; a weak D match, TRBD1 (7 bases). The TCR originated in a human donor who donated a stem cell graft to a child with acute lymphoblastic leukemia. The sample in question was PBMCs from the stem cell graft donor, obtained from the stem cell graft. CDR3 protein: CSARATGRTGELFF. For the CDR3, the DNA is TGCAGTGCTAGAGCGACAGGGAGGACCGGGGAGCTGTTTTTT.